The 5 T cell receptor beta chains listed next were all sequenced from one sample in a study of T-cell reconstitution after alpha-beta-depleted transplantation in children. Researchers prepared the TCRbeta library using unique molecular identifiers, the study reports. TCRdb itself ran the PCR reads through MiXCR, one entry per CDR3 protein. The sample lists hundreds of thousands of distinct CDR3 sequences; around 12% were seen once. Sequences were derived from PBMCs, sampled before TCRalphabeta/CD19-depleted stem cell transplant. These receptors all come from a girl aged 2-10 years with congenital amegakaryocytic thrombocytopenia, due to receive a stem cell transplant.

V and J are TRBV20-1 and TRBJ2-2; no clear D gene. The CDR3 runs to 13 residues. Germline V CDR1 and CDR2: DFQATT, SNEGSKA (reference sequence). Trimming took off 3 bases at V and 3 bases at J, with 8 bases between the two ends. The CDR3 reads CSASHQDTGELFF. DNA of the CDR3: TGCAGTGCTAGTCACCAGGACACCGGGGAGCTGTTTTTT.

The genes are TRBV10-3 and TRBJ1-4, with D hard to call. The V end was cut by 4 bases, the J end by 5 bases, with 11 bases between. The CDR3 has 14 amino acids. Germline V gene data show CDR1 as ENHRY and CDR2 as SYGVKD. The CDR3 reads CAISATGGNEKLFF. Here the CDR3 DNA reads TGTGCCATCAGTGCAACTGGAGGGAATGAAAAACTGTTTTTT.

V is TRBV21-1 and J is TRBJ2-6; TRBD1, as called in the table, went unchecked against the DNA. TRBV21-1 is a pseudogene. This CDR3 contains 15 residues. CDR3 loop: CAARDRYSGANVLTF. For the CDR3, the DNA is TGTGCCGCACGCGACAGATACTCTGGGGCCAACGTCCTGACTTTC.

The gene calls are TRBV7-8 and TRBJ2-3, with a possible D match to TRBD2 (5 bases). This CDR3 is 16 amino acids long. Between the trimmed V and J ends, which lost 5 bases and 1 base, there was a span of 16 bases. The germline CDR1 and CDR2 sequences are SGHVS and FQNEAQ. CDR3 sequence reads: CASSPSRRARTDTQYF. In nucleotides, the CDR3 is TGTGCCAGCAGCCCATCTCGGCGGGCCCGCACAGATACGCAGTATTTT.

This clonotype was counted only a few times. The chain recombines TRBV5-1 with TRBJ2-6; the D is unclear. There are 14 residues in the CDR3. V dropped 4 bases and J dropped 0 bases, with 5 bases sitting between them. Germline lookup yields CDR1 SGHRS and CDR2 YFSETQ. CDR3 amino acids: CASSKTSGANVLTF. The CDR3 nucleotides read TGCGCCAGCAGCAAGACCTCTGGGGCCAACGTCCTGACTTTC.